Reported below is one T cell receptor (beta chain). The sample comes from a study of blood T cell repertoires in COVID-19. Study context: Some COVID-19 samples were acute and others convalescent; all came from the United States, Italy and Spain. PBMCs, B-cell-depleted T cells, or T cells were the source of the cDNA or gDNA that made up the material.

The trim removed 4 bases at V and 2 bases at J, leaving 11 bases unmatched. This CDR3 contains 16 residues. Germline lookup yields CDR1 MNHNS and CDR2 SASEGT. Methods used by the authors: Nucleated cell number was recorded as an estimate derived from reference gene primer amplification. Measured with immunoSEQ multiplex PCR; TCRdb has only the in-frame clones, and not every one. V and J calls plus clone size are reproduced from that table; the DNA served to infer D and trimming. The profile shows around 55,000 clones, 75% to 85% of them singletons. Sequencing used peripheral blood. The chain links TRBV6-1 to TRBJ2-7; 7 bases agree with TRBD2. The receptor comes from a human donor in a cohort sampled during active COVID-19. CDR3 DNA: TGTGCCAGCAGTGCCATCCCTAGCGGATTGACCTACGAGCAGTACTTC. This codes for CASSAIPSGLTYEQYF.